The 15 T cell receptor beta chains below all came from one sample that was sequenced in a study of cytomegalovirus exposure and HLA in healthy donors (dated by TCRdb to about 2017). Receptor amplification or capture employed the immunoSEQ multiplex PCR assay. The multiplex PCR relied on a mix of 60 forward primers for TCR Vbeta segments and 13 reverse primers for TCR Jbeta segments. As stored in TCRdb, this immuneACCESS dataset retains in-frame rearrangements with V and J assigned. A fraction of the clones does not appear; measured against another copy, unresolved V genes explain less than half of the discrepancy, and the remainder lacks a known reason. The sample contains some 150,000 clones, 72% of them found a single time. The ten most abundant clones make up 2% to 2.5% of the sample. The source material was PBMCs. These receptors came from a human donor in good health.

The gene calls are TRBV9 and TRBJ2-1; D not resolved. The CDR3 loop spans 13 amino acids. The V and J ends lost 0 bases and 2 bases respectively, with 3 bases between them. Germline CDR1 and CDR2: SGDLS and YYNGEE. The CDR3, as DNA: TGTGCCAGCAGCGTAGCAACCTACAATGAGCAGTTCTTC. Amino acids: CASSVATYNEQFF.

This clone has just a few counts. At one end the junction does not follow the germline gene, possibly because of a read error. The CDR3 nucleotides are TGTGCTAGCAGCTTAGGGTCAGGGAACTACGAGCAGTACTTC. Amino acids: CASSLGSGNYEQYF. This chain connects TRBV7-7 to TRBJ2-7, with TRBD1 as a possible D gene (5 bases). The CDR3 has 14 residues. Germline-derived CDR1 and CDR2 are SSHAT and FNYEAQ (reference sequence).

In DNA, the CDR3 is TGTGCCAGCAGTTCCCCCGGGACAGCCTACGAGCAGTACTTC. Its protein product is CASSSPGTAYEQYF. The genes are TRBV6-6 and TRBJ2-7, with 7 bases identical to TRBD1. This CDR3 has 14 amino acids. V was pared by 4 bases and J by 2 bases, with 5 bases of the junction left unmatched. Germline V gives CDR1 MNHNY, CDR2 SVGAGI (reference sequence).

The chain is built from TRBV18 and TRBJ2-1, with 13 bases lining up with TRBD2. Per germline, CDR1 KGHSH and CDR2 LQKENI. The CDR3 loop spans 20 amino acids. Trimming cost V 0 bases and J 0 bases; bases outside gene matches: 8. The DNA of the CDR3 is TGTGCCAGCTCACCACCGCAGGGACTAGCGGGGACCTACTCCTACAATGAGCAGTTCTTC. This translates into CASSPPQGLAGTYSYNEQFF. Together with reference TRBV18 and TRBJ2-1, the CDR3 gives the full variable domain: NAGVMQNPRHLVRRRGQEARLRCSPMKGHSHVYWYRQLPEEGLKFMVYLQKENIIDESGMPKERFSAEFPKEGPSILRIQQVVRGDSAAYFCASSPPQGLAGTYSYNEQFFGPGTRLTVL.

The V and J genes are TRBV6-6 and TRBJ2-3; 10 nucleotides match TRBD2. Trimming took 5 bases from V and 4 from J; bases not matched to a gene: 3. The CDR3 has 14 amino acids. CDR1 and CDR2 from the germline V gene are MNHNY and SVGAGI (reference sequence). The CDR3 here is CASSHSGGPDTQYF. As DNA, the CDR3 is TGTGCCAGCAGTCATAGCGGGGGGCCAGATACGCAGTATTTT.

This clone was observed a single time. V gene TRBV29-1 combines with J gene TRBJ2-7; 9 positions agree with TRBD1. Germline V gene data show CDR1 as SQVTM and CDR2 as ANQGSEA. Losses at the gene ends were 6 bases for V and 3 bases for J; bases not matched to a gene: 6. The CDR3 sequence is 13 residues long. The CDR3 nucleotides read TGCAGCGTCAGGACAGGGGCGAGCTACGAGCAGTACTTC. It codes for CSVRTGASYEQYF.

V usage is TRBV5-4 and J usage is TRBJ1-6; possibly TRBD1 for D (6 bases). Trimming pared 2 bases from V and 6 bases from J, leaving 9 bases between. The CDR3 runs 14 residues. Germline V gives CDR1 SGHNT, CDR2 YYREEE (reference sequence). CDR3 residues: CASSLQGSNSPLHF. The DNA of the CDR3 is TGTGCCAGCAGCTTACAGGGTAGTAATTCACCCCTCCACTTT.

The DNA for the CDR3 is TGTGCCAGCAGCTTGGCCGCCAGGATCGAGACCCAGTACTTC. Translation: CASSLAARIETQYF. The V call is TRBV5-4, the J call TRBJ2-5, with D unresolved. The CDR3 contains 14 residues. Germline loops: CDR1 SGHNT, CDR2 YYREEE (reference sequence). Trimming removed 0 bases from V and 5 bases from J, with 11 bases in between.

This clone was found a few times. The chain carries TRBV25-1 and TRBJ2-7; TRBD1 agrees at 8 bases. The CDR3 covers 14 residues. Germline V CDR1 and CDR2: MGHDK, SYGVNS. V was clipped by 6 bases and J by 2 bases; unmatched bases: 6. This CDR3 reads CASSAGTGTYEQYF. The CDR3 region has the DNA TGTGCCAGCAGCGCCGGGACAGGAACCTACGAGCAGTACTTC.

V is TRBV6-5 and J is TRBJ1-2; the D gene is possibly TRBD1 (6 bases). Germline V lookup: CDR1 MNHEY, CDR2 SVGAGI. V was cut by 2 bases and J by 8 bases, with 12 bases left in between. The CDR3 spans 13 residues. The CDR3: CASSYHNREGYTF. In DNA form, the CDR3 reads TGTGCCAGCAGTTACCATAACAGGGAGGGCTACACCTTC.

This chain links TRBV4-2 with TRBJ2-1, with 9 bases that match TRBD1. The CDR3 runs to 16 residues. V lost 1 base and J lost 2; bases outside the gene matches: 3. Germline V gene sequence: CDR1 LGHNA, CDR2 YNFKEQ. In nucleotides, the CDR3 is TGTGCCAGCAGCCAAGGGACAGGGGTACCCTACAATGAGCAGTTCTTC. This sequence encodes CASSQGTGVPYNEQFF.

For this clone: An end of the junction does not agree with germline; a read error may underlie this. Different DNA sequences within this sample yield the same CDR3. This chain uses TRBV30 with TRBJ1-4, with a tentative D call TRBD1 (5 bases). CDR1 and CDR2 from the germline V gene are GTSNPN and SVGIG (reference sequence). This CDR3 region has 14 residues. The CDR3 here is CAWSVGRTNEKLFF. The CDR3 DNA sequence: TGTGCCTGGAGTGTTGGACGGACAAATGAAAAGCTGTTTTTT.

The rearrangement links TRBV4-1 to TRBJ1-1; TRBD1 is a possible D gene (6 bases). The germline V and J ends were trimmed by 6 bases and 2 bases, with 22 bases remaining between them. Germline V lookup: CDR1 MGHRA, CDR2 YSYEKL. This CDR3 has 17 residues. The CDR3 DNA is TGCGCCAGCAGGATTCAGCAGGGGTCCAACATAAACACTGAAGCTTTCTTT. It codes for CASRIQQGSNINTEAFF.

This clone was seen once. This rearrangement joins TRBV5-1 to TRBJ1-2, with D possibly matching TRBD1 (6 bases). Trimming stripped 4 bases from V and 4 bases from J, with 14 bases between. The CDR3 runs to 14 residues. Germline assignment: CDR1 SGHRS and CDR2 YFSETQ. CDR3 DNA sequence: TGCGCCAGCAGCCTTACGACAGGCAGCTATGGCTACACCTTC. It yields the protein CASSLTTGSYGYTF.

The rearrangement uses TRBV4-3 and TRBJ2-1, with 10 bases fitting TRBD2. The CDR3 length is 16 residues. V shed 1 base, J shed 7 bases, and the junction held 7 bases outside the gene matches. CDR1 and CDR2 (germline): LGHNA, YSLEER. In DNA form, the CDR3 reads TGCGCCAGCAGCCAAGGGCACGGGACTAGCGCGAATGAGCAGTTCTTC. It yields the protein CASSQGHGTSANEQFF.